Presented here are 9 T cell receptor beta chains from one specimen sequenced in a study of shared clonotypes between healthy human individuals (dated by TCRdb to the early 2020s). Receptor amplification or capture employed the immunoSEQ multiplex PCR assay. TCRdb retrieved this table from immuneACCESS and kept in-frame rearrangements only. Not all clones are present; in checked studies, unresolved V genes account for under half, and no reason is known for the remainder. For this sample the table gives about 2.3 million clones, of which 80% to 95% were detected only once. Approximately 0.41% of the sample is in the top ten clones. The sequenced material came from naive CD4+ T cells from PBMCs. The cell subset or site label, as the study defines it: CD45RA+ positively selected. These receptor sequences come from a man aged 18 to 29 in good health. Some clones in this sample may be carry-over from other donors' samples.

This chain links TRBV14 with TRBJ2-1; possible D gene TRBD1, 6 bases. This CDR3 region has 14 residues. Germline values: CDR1 SGHDN, CDR2 FVKESK. The V end lost 3 bases, the J end lost 11 bases, and 17 bases lay between the germline ends. CDR3 nucleotides: TGTGCCAGCAGCCAGATGGTAGGGGGATACAAGCAGTTCTTC. This translates into CASSQMVGGYKQFF.

V is TRBV28 and J is TRBJ1-2; 8 nucleotides align to TRBD1. In germline, CDR1 is MDHEN, CDR2 SYDVKM. The V gene end was trimmed by 7 bases and the J gene end by 4 bases; junction bases not matched to a gene: 5. This CDR3 has 13 residues. CDR3 amino acids: CASTQGAIYGYTF. DNA for the CDR3: TGTGCCAGCACCCAGGGGGCGATCTATGGCTACACCTTC.

The count of this clone is one. This chain links TRBV30 with TRBJ2-2; tentatively, D is TRBD1 or TRBD2 (5 bases each). Deletions cut 4 bases from V and 0 bases from J, with 12 bases between. From germline, CDR1 is GTSNPN and CDR2 SVGIG (reference sequence). The CDR3 spans 15 residues. The CDR3 sequence is CAWIAIGANTGELFF. CDR3 coding DNA: TGTGCCTGGATAGCGATAGGGGCGAACACCGGGGAGCTGTTTTTT.

This rearrangement joins TRBV28 to TRBJ2-7, with 8 bases matching TRBD1. CDR1 and CDR2 (germline): MDHEN, SYDVKM. The CDR3 totals 15 residues. V lost 6 bases, J lost 5 bases, and 12 bases stayed unmatched. The CDR3 here is CASRPTLTGAHEQYF. CDR3 coding DNA: TGTGCCAGCAGACCGACCCTGACAGGGGCCCACGAGCAGTACTTC.

CDR3 sequence: CASKDSGTDTQYF. CDR3 bases: TGTGCCAGCAAGGACAGCGGGACAGATACGCAGTATTTT. The chain links TRBV6-6 to TRBJ2-3; possibly TRBD1 or TRBD2 for D (6 bases each). Germline values: CDR1 MNHNY, CDR2 SVGAGI (reference sequence). V was clipped by 7 bases and J by 3 bases, with 11 bases between them. This CDR3 region has 13 residues.

The V gene is TRBV4-3, the J gene TRBJ2-7; 15 bases are shared with TRBD2. The germline V gene has CDR1 LGHNA and CDR2 YSLEER. This CDR3 spans 17 amino acids. V lost 4 bases, J lost 3 bases, and 7 bases stayed unmatched. CDR3 residues: CASSRGLAGGPGYEQYF. CDR3 DNA: TGCGCCAGCAGCCGAGGACTAGCGGGAGGGCCAGGCTACGAGCAGTACTTC.

The rearrangement uses TRBV5-1 and TRBJ2-5; D may match TRBD1 or TRBD2 (5 bases each). The V end was cut by 2 bases, the J end by 5 bases, with 13 bases between. The length of the CDR3 is 14 residues. Germline V gene sequence: CDR1 SGHRS, CDR2 YFSETQ. As DNA, the CDR3 is TGCGCCAGCAGCTTACGGGGCCTCGGGGAGACCCAGTACTTC. It codes for CASSLRGLGETQYF.

In regard to this clone: Other DNA sequences of this sample code for an identical CDR3. The chain carries TRBV5-1 and TRBJ1-1; D gene unclear. The V gene lost 0 bases and the J gene lost 2 bases, with 8 bases spanning the gap. The CDR3 contains 14 residues. CDR1 is SGHRS, CDR2 YFSETQ, per germline. CDR3 sequence reads: CASSLAGSNTEAFF. CDR3 sequence (DNA): TGCGCCAGCAGCTTGGCCGGGTCCAACACTGAAGCTTTCTTT.

J is TRBJ2-6 and V is TRBV15; possible D gene TRBD1, 6 bases. From germline, CDR1 is LNHNV and CDR2 YYDKDF (reference sequence). Trimming cost V 4 bases and J 2 bases, with 6 bases left between them. The CDR3 length is 14 residues. The CDR3 here is CATSTGAGANVLTF. CDR3 sequence (DNA): TGTGCCACCAGCACAGGGGCTGGGGCCAACGTCCTGACTTTC.